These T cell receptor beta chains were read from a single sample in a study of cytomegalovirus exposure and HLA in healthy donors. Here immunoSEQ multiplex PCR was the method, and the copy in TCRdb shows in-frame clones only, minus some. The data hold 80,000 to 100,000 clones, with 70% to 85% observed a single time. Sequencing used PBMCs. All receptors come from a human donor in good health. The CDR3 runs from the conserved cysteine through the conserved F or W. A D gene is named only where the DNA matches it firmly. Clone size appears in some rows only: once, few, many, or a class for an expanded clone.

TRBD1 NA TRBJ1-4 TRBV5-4 TGTGCCAGCAGCTCCCCGGGACAGAGGAATGAAAAACTGTTTTTT CASSSPGQRNEKLFF
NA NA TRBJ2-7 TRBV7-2 TGTGCCAGCAGGTTACAGGGCTACGAGCAGTACTTC CASRLQGYEQYF
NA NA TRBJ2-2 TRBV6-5 TGTGCCAGCAGTTACTCGGCGACTGGGAGTACCGGGGAGCTGTTTTTT CASSYSATGSTGELFF
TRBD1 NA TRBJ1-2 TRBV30 TGTGCCGGGACAGGGAGGGGAGATGGCTACACCTTC CAGTGRGDGYTF
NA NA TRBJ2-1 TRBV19 TGTGCCAGTAGTATCCAGGGTGGCTCCTACAATGAGCAGTTCTTC CASSIQGGSYNEQFF
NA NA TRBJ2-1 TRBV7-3 TGTGCCAGCAGCTTAAGCCTAGTCGACAATGAGCAGTTCTTC CASSLSLVDNEQFF
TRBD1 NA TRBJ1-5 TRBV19 TGTGCCAGTAGGACCGGGACAGGGGTCGACTCTTTT CASRTGTGVDSF
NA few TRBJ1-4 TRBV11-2 TGTGCCAGCAGCTTAGACCTCTTGAATGAAAAACTGTTTTTT CASSLDLLNEKLFF
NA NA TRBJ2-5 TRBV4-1 TGCGCCAGCAGCCAAGATGGGGCACAAGAGACCCAGTACTTC CASSQDGAQETQYF
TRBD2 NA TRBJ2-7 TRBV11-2 TGTGCCAGCAGCTCTCATAGCGGGGCCTACGAGCAGTACTTC CASSSHSGAYEQYF
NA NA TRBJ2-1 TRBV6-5 TGTGCCAGCAGTTCCACTGCCCCTAGCAATGAGCAGTTCTTC CASSSTAPSNEQFF
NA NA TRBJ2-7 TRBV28 TGTGCCAGCGGGCGGGGCGGCGGCAGCTCCTACGAGCAGTACTTC CASGRGGGSSYEQYF
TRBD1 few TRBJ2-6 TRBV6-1 TGTGCCAGCAGTGAAGTTGCAGGGGGCGCTGGGGCCAACGTCCTGACTTTC CASSEVAGGAGANVLTF
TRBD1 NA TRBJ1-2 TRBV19 TGTGCCAGTAACCCGACAGGGGTCGACTATGGCTACACCTTC CASNPTGVDYGYTF
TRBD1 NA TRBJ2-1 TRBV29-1 TGCAGCGTTTATCACAGGGGACCCTACAATGAGCAGTTCTTC CSVYHRGPYNEQFF
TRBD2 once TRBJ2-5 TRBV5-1 TGCGCCAGCAGCTTGACCGGGGGGGGCTCCCAAGAGACCCAGTACTTC CASSLTGGGSQETQYF
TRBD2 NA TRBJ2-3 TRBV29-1 TGCAGCGTCGCGAGACTAGCGGGAGGGGGCACAGATACGCAGTATTTT CSVARLAGGGTDTQYF
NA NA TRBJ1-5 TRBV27 TGTGCCAGCAGTTTAAAGGGGCCCCGGAGGCCCCAGCATTTT CASSLKGPRRPQHF
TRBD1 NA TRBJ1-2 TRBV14 TGTGCCAGCAGCCAAGACAGTTTACAGGGGGCCTTCTATGGCTACACCTTC CASSQDSLQGAFYGYTF
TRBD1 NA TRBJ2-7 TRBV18 TGTGCCAGCTCACCCCGGCAGGGGGACGAGCAGTACTTC CASSPRQGDEQYF
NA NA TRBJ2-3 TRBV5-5 TGTGCCAGCAGCTTGACCCGGACAGTAAGCACAGATACGCAGTATTTT CASSLTRTVSTDTQYF
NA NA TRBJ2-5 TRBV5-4 TGTGCCAGCAGCTTAAGAGACAGAGGTCAAGAGACCCAGTACTTC CASSLRDRGQETQYF
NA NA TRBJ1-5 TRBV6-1 TGTGCCTTAAAACAGGGAACCTATAGCAATCAGCCCCAGCATTTT CALKQGTYSNQPQHF
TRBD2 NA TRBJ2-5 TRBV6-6 TGTGCCAGCAGCTCCGGGGGAGGGAGGGGAGAGACCCAGTACTTC CASSSGGGRGETQYF
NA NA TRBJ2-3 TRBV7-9 TGTGCCAGCAGCCCGTGGGAGGCAGATACGCAGTATTTT CASSPWEADTQYF
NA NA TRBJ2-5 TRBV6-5 TGTGCCAGCAGGGATAGCGGTTTTAACCAAGAGGCCCAGTACTTC CASRDSGFNQEAQYF
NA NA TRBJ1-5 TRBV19 TGTGCCAGTAGTCTCCAGGGCCCCGTGTTATCCCAGCATTTT CASSLQGPVLSQHF
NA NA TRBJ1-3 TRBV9 TGTGCCAGCAGCGCCACAGCAAGCTCTGGAAACACCATATATTTT CASSATASSGNTIYF
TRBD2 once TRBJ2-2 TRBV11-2 TGTGCCAGCAGCTTACTTTCGGGGGGCGGGGAGCTGTTTTTT CASSLLSGGGELFF
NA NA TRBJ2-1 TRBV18 TGTGCCAGCTCACCAATGGCCGACTCCCATGAGCAGTTCTTC CASSPMADSHEQFF
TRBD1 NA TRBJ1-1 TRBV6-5 TGTGCCAGCAGGCCATACAGGGGTAACACTGAAGCTTTCTTT CASRPYRGNTEAFF
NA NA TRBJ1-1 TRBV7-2 TGTGCCAGCAGCTTCGTCCAGGCCCCGACTGAAGCTTTCTTT CASSFVQAPTEAFF
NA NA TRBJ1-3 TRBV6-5 TGTGCCAGCAGTTTCAGGGAAGCCGGTGGAAACACCATATATTTT CASSFREAGGNTIYF
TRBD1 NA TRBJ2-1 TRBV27 TGTGCCAGCAGTTTATGGGACAGGGCGGTGGGTGAGCAGTTCTTC CASSLWDRAVGEQFF
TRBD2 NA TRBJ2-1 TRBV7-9 TGTGCCAGCTCCCGGACTAGCTCACTTGATGAGCAGTTCTTC CASSRTSSLDEQFF
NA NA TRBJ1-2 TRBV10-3 TGTGCCATCAGTGAAATGAAAGACAGTAACTATGGCTACACCTTC CAISEMKDSNYGYTF
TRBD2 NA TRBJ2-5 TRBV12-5 TGTGCTAGTGGTTTCCTTTCGGTAGCGGGGGACCCGAGGGGAGAGACCCAGTACTTC CASGFLSVAGDPRGETQYF